A single T cell receptor (beta chain) is shown here with its context. It lacks a known antigen. Base qualities are missing; no much larger clone stands one base away. CDR1 and CDR2 are drawn from the germline V gene (reference sequence): LGHDT, YNNKEL. Reading from cysteine to phenylalanine, the CDR3 counts 16 amino acids. Just CDR3 DNA is preserved here, 48 bases in frame from base 1. Trimming removed 2 bases from V and 5 bases from J; the gene matches leave 8 bases unexplained. TCRbeta CDR3 regions were amplified from genomic DNA using the immunoSEQ Assay, a bias-controlled multiplex PCR. In the source study's methods: Nucleated cell counts per sample were estimated from amplification of reference gene primers within the assay. Sequence reads were collapsed and filtered to measure the absolute abundance of every unique TCRbeta CDR3 rearrangement. For each sample, productive Simpson clonality was calculated as the square root of Simpson's diversity index across productive rearrangements. TCRdb limited this immuneACCESS table to in-frame rearrangements with V and J called. A share of clones is missing; checked studies link under half to unresolved V genes, and the rest is unexplained. That table is the source of V, J and clone size, and D and trimming were worked out from the DNA. Within this sample are 110,000 to 150,000 clones, with approximately 90% of them counted one time only. The ten largest clones add up to about 4.5% of the sample.

The data were taken from a study of blood T cell repertoires in COVID-19 (TCRdb year 2020). General notes on the study: Samples covering the acute and convalescent phases of COVID-19 were provided by collaborators in the United States, Italy and Spain. The prospective study material was composed of cDNA or gDNA derived from T cells, B-cell-depleted T cells, or PBMCs. Subjects who had been exposed to COVID-19, were actively infected with it, or had recovered from it provided the deeply sampled blood TCRbeta repertoires that made up the dataset. The repertoires were released in a freely available public database meant as a resource for research on the immune response to SARS-CoV-2. Samples were obtained from the ongoing ImmuneRACE study (first 160 participants) and from 1,254 subjects provided by 6 global collaborators. Sample metadata almost always included a de-identified subject ID, COVID-19 status, age in years and sex. HLA class I and class II types, where available, came from metadata supplied by the sample provider rather than from assay-based typing. What the authors observed across the whole study: The amount of clinical and demographic metadata varied by source and participant and was provided uncurated.

Enrolling through a virtual design, the prospective study's participants ranged in age from about 18 to 89 years and lived across about two dozen United States geographic areas. Cohort assignment in the prospective study relied on participant-reported clinical history from a screening survey and a study questionnaire. For ImmuneRACE Cohort 3, a participant was defined as recovered based on two consecutive negative NP/OP PCR tests, clearance by a healthcare professional, or resolution of symptoms. Each participant in the prospective study had whole blood, serum and a nasopharyngeal or oropharyngeal swab collected by mobile phlebotomists. Over an approximately 2-month period, participants in the prospective study had the option of providing additional blood draws and questionnaires. Blood samples from the prospective study were shipped frozen or at room temperature prior to DNA extraction.

Sample: PBMCs or T cells enriched from blood (not recorded which). The chain was built from TRBV3-1 (or the pseudogene TRBV3-2) and TRBJ1-2, and TRBD1 aligns with 10 junction nucleotides. This clonotype originated in a man aged 50 to 60 who had recovered from COVID-19. The base sequence is TGTGCCAGCAGCCAATTAACGGGACAGGGGAGGTATGGCTACACCTTC. Protein translation: CASSQLTGQGRYGYTF.